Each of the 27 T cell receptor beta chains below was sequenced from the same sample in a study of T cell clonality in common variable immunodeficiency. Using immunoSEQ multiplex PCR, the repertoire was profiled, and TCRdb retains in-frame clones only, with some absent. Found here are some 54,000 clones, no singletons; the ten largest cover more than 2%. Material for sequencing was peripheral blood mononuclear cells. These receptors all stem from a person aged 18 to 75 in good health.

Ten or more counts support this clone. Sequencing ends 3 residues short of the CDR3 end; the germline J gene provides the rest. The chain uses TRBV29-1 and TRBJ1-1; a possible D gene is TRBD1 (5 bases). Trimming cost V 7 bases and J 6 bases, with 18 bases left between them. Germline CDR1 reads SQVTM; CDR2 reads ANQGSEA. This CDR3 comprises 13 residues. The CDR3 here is CSATRGLEAEAFF. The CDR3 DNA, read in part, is TGCAGCGCCACAAGGGGTTTAGAAGCTGAA.

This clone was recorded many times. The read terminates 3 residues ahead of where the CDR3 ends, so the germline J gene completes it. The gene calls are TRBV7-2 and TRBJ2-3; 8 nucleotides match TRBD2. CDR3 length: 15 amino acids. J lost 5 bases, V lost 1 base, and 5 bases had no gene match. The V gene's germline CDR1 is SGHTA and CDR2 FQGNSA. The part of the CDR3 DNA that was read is TGTGCCAGCAGCTTAGGCCTAGCGGGCCAAGATACG. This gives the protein CASSLGLAGQDT. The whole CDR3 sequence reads CASSLGLAGQDTQYF.

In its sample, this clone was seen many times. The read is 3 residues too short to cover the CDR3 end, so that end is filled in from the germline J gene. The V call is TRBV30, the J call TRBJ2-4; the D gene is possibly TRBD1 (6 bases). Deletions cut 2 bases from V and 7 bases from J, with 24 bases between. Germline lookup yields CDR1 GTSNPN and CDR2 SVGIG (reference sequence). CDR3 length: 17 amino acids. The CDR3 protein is CAWSPPGDTGLGNIQYF. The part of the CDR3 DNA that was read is TGTGCCTGGAGTCCACCGGGTGATACAGGGTTGGGGAACATT.

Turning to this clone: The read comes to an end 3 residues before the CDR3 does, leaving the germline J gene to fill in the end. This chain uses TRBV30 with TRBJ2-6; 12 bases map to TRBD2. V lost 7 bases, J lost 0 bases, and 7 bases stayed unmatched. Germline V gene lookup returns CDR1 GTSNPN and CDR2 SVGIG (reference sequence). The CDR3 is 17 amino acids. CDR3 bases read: TGTGCCTCACCGCCTAGCGGGGGGGCCTCTGGGGCCAACGTC. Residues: CASPPSGGASGANV. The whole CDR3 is CASPPSGGASGANVLTF.

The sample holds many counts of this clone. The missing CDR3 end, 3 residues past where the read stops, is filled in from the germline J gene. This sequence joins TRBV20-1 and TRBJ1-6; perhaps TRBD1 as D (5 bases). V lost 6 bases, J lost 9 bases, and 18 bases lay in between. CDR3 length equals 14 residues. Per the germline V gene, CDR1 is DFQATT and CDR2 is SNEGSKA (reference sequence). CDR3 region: CSAPGGQGGSPLHF. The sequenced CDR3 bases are TGCAGTGCCCCGGGGGGTCAGGGAGGTTCACCC.

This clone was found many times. The CDR3 here is CSARNSDRVNEQFF. CDR3 DNA (partial): TGCAGTGCTAGAAACTCCGACAGGGTCAATGAG. The J gene is TRBJ2-1, the V gene TRBV20-1, with 7 positions matching TRBD1. The sequenced fragment ends 3 residues before the CDR3 boundary, so the rest is inferred from the germline J gene. CDR1 and CDR2 from the germline V gene are DFQATT and SNEGSKA (reference sequence). The CDR3 length is 14 residues. Germline trimming cut 2 bases from V and 6 bases from J; bases unmatched to any gene: 7.

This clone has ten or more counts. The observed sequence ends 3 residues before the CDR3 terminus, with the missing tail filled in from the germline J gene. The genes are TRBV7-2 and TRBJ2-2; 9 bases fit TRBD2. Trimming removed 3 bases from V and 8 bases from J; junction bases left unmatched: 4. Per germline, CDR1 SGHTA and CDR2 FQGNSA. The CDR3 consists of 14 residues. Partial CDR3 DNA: TGTGCCAGCAGCTTGAGTCTAGCGGGGGGGGAG. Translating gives CASSLSLAGGE. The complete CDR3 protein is CASSLSLAGGELFF.

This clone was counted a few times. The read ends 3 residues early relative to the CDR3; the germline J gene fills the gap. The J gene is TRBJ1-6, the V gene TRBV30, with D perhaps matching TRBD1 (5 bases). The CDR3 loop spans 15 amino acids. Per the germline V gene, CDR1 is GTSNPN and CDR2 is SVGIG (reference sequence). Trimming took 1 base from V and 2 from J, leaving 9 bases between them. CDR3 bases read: TGTGCCTGGAGTGAGGACATTCCCTATAATTCACCC. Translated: CAWSEDIPYNSP. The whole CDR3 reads CAWSEDIPYNSPLHF.

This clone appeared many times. CDR3 residues: CASSLGQSKNNEQFF. The DNA read from the CDR3 is TGTGCCAGCAGCTTAGGACAGTCCAAAAACAATGAG. The chain uses TRBV5-4 and TRBJ2-1; the D gene is possibly TRBD1 (6 bases). The read falls 3 residues short of the CDR3 end, and the missing part is taken from the germline J gene. Per germline, CDR1 SGHNT and CDR2 YYREEE (reference sequence). The V gene lost 2 bases and the J gene lost 5 bases, with 14 bases spanning the gap. The CDR3 has 15 amino acids.

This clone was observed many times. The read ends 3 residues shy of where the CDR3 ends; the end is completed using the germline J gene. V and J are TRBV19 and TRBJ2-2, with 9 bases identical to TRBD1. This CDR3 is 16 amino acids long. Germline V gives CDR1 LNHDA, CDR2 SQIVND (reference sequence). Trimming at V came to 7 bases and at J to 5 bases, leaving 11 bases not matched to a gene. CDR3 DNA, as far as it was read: TGTGCCAGTAAGGATTACCGGGACAGGGTGACCGGGGAG. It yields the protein CASKDYRDRVTGE. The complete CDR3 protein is CASKDYRDRVTGELFF.

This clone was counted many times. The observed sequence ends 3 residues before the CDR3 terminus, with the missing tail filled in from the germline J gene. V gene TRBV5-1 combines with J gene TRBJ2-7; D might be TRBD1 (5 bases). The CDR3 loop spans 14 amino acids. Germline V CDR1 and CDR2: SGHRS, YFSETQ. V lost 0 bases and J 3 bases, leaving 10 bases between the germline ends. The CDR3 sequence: CASSLAPGNYEQYF. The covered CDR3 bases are TGCGCCAGCAGCTTGGCTCCAGGGAACTACGAG.

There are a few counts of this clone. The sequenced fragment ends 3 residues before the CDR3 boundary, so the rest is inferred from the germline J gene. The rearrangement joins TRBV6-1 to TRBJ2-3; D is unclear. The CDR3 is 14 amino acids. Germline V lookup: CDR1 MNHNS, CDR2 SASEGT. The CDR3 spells CASSDTQFQETQYF. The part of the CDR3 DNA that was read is TGTGCCAGCAGTGATACCCAGTTCCAAGAGACG.

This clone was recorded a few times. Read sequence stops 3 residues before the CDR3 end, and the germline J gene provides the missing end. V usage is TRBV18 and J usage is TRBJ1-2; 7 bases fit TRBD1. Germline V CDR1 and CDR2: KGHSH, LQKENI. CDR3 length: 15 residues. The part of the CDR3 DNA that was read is TGTGCCAGCTCACCTGGGACAGACCAGAGACAGGGC. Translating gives CASSPGTDQRQG. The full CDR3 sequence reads CASSPGTDQRQGYTF.

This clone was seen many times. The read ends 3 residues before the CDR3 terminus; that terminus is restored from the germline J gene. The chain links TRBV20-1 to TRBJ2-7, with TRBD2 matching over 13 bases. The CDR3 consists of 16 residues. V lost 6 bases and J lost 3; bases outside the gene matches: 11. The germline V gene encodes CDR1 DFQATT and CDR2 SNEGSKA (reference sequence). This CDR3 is CSAKLAGGPSDYEQYF. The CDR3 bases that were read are TGCAGTGCAAAACTAGCGGGAGGGCCAAGTGACTACGAG.

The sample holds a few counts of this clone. The CDR3 loop is CASSIDKVVGQMNTEAFF. The part of the CDR3 DNA that was read is TGTGCCAGTAGTATAGATAAGGTTGTAGGACAGATGAACACTGAA. This sequence joins TRBV19 and TRBJ1-1; weak D call: TRBD1 (6 bases). The read ends 3 residues early relative to the CDR3; the germline J gene fills the gap. Trimming cost V 0 bases and J 0 bases, with 17 bases left between them. CDR1 and CDR2 (germline): LNHDA, SQIVND (reference sequence). The CDR3 is 18 residues long.

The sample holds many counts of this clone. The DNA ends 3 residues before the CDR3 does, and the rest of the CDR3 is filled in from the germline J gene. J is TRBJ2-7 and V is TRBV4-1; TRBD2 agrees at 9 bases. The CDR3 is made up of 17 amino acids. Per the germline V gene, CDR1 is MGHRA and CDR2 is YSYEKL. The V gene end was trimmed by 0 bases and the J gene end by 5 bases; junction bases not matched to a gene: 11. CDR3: CASSQDEGGGRENEQYF. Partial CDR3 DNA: TGCGCCAGCAGCCAAGATGAAGGTGGCGGGAGGGAAAACGAG.

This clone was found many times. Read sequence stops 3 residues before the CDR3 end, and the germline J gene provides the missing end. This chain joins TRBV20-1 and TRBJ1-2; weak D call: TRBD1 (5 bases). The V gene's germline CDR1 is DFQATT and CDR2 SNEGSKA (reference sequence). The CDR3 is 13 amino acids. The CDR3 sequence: CSARVDGAGGYTF. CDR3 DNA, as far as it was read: TGCAGTGCTAGAGTCGATGGGGCAGGAGGC.

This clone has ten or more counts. The chain's CDR3 is CASSELSQGNYEQYF. The covered CDR3 bases are TGTGCCAGCAGTGAGCTATCACAGGGGAACTACGAG. J is TRBJ2-7 and V is TRBV6-1, with 7 bases matching TRBD1. The read terminates 3 residues before the CDR3 end, so the remaining end is supplied by the germline J gene. The CDR3 has 15 residues. Per the germline V gene, CDR1 is MNHNS and CDR2 is SASEGT. The trim removed 3 bases at V and 3 bases at J, leaving 8 bases unmatched.

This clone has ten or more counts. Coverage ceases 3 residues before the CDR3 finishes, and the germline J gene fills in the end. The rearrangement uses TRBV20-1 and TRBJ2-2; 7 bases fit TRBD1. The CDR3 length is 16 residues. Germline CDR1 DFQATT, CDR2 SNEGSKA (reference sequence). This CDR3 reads CSAWDVGGSGANVLFF. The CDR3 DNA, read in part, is TGCAGTGCTTGGGACGTAGGGGGCTCTGGGGCCAACGTG.

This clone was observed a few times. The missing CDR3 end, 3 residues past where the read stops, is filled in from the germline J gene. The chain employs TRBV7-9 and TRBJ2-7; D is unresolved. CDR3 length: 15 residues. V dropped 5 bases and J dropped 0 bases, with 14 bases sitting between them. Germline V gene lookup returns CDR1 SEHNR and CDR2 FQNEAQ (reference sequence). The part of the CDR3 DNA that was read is TGTGCCAGCAGCCCGCCCGGGTTTAGCTCCTACGAG. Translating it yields CASSPPGFSSYE. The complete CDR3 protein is CASSPPGFSSYEQYF. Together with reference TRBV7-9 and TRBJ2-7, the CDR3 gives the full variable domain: DTGVSQNPRHKITKRGQNVTFRCDPISEHNRLYWYRQTLGQGPEFLTYFQNEAQLEKSRLLSDRFSAERPKGSFSTLEIQRTEQGDSAMYLCASSPPGFSSYEQYFGPGTRLTVT.

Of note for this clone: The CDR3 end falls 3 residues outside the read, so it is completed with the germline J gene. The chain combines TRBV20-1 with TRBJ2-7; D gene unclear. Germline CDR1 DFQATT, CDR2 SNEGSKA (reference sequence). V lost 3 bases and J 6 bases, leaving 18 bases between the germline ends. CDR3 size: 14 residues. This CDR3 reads CSARLRQARGEQYF. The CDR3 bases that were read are TGCAGTGCTAGGCTCCGCCAGGCGCGAGGCGAG.

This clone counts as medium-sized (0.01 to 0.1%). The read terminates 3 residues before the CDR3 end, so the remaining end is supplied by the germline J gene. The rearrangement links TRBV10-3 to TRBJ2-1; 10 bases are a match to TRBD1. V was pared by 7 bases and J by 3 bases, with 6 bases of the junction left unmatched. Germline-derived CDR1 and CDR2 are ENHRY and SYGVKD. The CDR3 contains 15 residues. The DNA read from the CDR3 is TGTGCCATCACTGATGGGACAGGGGACTACAATGAG. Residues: CAITDGTGDYNE. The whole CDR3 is CAITDGTGDYNEQFF.

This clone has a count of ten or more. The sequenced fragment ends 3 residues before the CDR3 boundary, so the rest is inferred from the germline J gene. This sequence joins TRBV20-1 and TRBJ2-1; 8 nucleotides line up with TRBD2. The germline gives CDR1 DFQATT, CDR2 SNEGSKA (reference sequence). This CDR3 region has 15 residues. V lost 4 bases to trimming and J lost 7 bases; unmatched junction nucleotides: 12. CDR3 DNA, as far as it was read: TGCAGTGCTACTCCCGGGACTAGAGGGGGAAATGAG. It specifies CSATPGTRGGNE. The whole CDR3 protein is CSATPGTRGGNEQFF.

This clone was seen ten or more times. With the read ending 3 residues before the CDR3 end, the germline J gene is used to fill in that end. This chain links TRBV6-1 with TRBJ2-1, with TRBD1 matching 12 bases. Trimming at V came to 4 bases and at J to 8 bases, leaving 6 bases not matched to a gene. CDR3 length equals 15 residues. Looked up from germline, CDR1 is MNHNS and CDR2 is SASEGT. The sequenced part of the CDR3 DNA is TGTGCCAGCAGTGGAGGGACAGGGGGCGGCTATGAG. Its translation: CASSGGTGGGYE. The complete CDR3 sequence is CASSGGTGGGYEQFF.

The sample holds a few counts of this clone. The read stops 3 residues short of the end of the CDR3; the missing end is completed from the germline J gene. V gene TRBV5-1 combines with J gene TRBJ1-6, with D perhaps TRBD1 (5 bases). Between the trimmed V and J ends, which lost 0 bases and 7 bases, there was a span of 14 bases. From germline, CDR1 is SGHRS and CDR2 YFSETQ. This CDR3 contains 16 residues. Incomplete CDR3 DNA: TGCGCCAGCAGCTTGGGGGCCGACAGAAGAAATTCACCC. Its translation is CASSLGADRRNSP. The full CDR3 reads CASSLGADRRNSPLHF.

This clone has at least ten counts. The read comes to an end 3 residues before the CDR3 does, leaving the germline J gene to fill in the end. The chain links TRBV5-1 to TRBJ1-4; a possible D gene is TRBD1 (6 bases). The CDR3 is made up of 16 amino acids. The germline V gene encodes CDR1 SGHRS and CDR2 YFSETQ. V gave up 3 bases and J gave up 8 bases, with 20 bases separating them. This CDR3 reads CASSSTLGGGKEKLFF. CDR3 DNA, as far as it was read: TGCGCCAGCAGCTCGACCCTCGGAGGGGGAAAGGAAAAA.

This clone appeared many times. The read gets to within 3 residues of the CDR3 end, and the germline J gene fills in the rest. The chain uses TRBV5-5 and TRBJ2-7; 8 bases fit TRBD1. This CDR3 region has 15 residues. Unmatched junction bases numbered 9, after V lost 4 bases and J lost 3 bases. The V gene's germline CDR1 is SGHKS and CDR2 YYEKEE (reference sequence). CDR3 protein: CASSPDRAGFYEQYF. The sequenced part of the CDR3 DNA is TGTGCCAGCAGCCCGGACAGGGCCGGATTCTACGAG.